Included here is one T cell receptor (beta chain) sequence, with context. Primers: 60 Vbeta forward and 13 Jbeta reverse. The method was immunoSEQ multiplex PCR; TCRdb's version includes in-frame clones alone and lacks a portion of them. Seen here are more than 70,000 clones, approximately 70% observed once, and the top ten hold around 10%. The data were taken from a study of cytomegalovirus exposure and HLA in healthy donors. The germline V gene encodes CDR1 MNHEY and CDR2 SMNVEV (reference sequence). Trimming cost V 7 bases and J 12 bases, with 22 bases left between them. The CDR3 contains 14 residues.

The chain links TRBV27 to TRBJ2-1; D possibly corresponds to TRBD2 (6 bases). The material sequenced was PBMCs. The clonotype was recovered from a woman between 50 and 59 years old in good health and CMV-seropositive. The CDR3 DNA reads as TGTGCCAGCATGAGCGGCGGGGTAGTAGGAATGCAGTTCTTC. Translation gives CASMSGGVVGMQFF.